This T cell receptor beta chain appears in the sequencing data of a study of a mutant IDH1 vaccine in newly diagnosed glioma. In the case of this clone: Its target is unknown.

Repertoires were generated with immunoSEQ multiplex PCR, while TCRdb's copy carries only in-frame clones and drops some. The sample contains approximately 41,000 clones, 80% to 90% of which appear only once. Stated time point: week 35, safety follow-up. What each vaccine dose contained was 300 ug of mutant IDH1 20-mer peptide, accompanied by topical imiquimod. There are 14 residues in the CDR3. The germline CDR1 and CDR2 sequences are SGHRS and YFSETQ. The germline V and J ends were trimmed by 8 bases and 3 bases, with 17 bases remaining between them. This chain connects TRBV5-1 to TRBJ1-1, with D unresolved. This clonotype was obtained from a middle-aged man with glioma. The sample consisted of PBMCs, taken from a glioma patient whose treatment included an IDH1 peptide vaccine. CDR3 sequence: CASLRTPTDTEAFF. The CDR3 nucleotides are TGCGCCAGTCTTAGGACCCCTACGGACACTGAAGCTTTCTTT.